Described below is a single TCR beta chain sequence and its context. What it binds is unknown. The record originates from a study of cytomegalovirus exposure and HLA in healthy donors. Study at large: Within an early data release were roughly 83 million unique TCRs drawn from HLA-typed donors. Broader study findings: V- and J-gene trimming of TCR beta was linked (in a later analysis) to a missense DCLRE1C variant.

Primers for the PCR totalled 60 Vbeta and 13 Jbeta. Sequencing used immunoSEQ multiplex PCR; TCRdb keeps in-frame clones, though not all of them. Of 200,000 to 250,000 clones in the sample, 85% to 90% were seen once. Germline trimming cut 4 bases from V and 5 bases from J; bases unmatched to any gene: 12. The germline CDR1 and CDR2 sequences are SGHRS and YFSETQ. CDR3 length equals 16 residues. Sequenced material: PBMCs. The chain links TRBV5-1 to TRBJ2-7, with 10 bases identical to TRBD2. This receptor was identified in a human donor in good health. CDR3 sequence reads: CASSPTPSGSYHEQYF. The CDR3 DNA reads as TGCGCCAGCAGCCCGACACCTAGCGGGAGTTACCACGAGCAGTACTTC.